The 30 T cell receptor beta chains reported below all come from one sample, sequenced in a study of blood T cell repertoires in COVID-19. Using immunoSEQ multiplex PCR, the repertoire was profiled, and TCRdb retains in-frame clones only, with some absent. This sample carries over 100,000 clones, roughly 69% of them seen once, and the ten largest clones take under 2.5%. Sequencing used peripheral blood. These receptor sequences come from a woman in her 70s with acute or convalescent COVID-19.

The CDR3 nucleotides are TGTGCCAGCAGCGGGGACAGGGGGACTTCAGAGACCCAGTACTTC. Translation: CASSGDRGTSETQYF. V usage is TRBV7-2 and J usage is TRBJ2-5, with TRBD1 identical over 11 bases. The V gene end was trimmed by 5 bases and the J gene end by 4 bases; junction bases not matched to a gene: 6. There are 15 residues in the CDR3. Germline V CDR1 and CDR2: SGHTA, FQGNSA. Combining the CDR3 with reference TRBV7-2 and TRBJ2-5 gives the whole variable domain GAGVSQSPSNKVTEKGKDVELRCDPISGHTALYWYRQSLGQGLEFLIYFQGNSAPDKSGLPSDRFSAERTGGSVSTLTIQRTQQEDSAVYLCASSGDRGTSETQYFGPGTRLLVL.

The rearrangement joins TRBV7-9 to TRBJ2-1; 10 bases map to TRBD1. CDR3 length: 14 amino acids. The germline CDR1 and CDR2 sequences are SEHNR and FQNEAQ (reference sequence). The V gene end was trimmed by 6 bases and the J gene end by 10 bases; junction bases not matched to a gene: 9. CDR3 amino acids: CASRPGTGETEQFF. Here the CDR3 DNA reads TGTGCCAGCAGGCCCGGGACAGGGGAAACCGAGCAGTTCTTC. The variable domain in full, with the rest retrieved from reference TRBV7-9 and TRBJ2-1, is DTGVSQNPRHKITKRGQNVTFRCDPISEHNRLYWYRQTLGQGPEFLTYFQNEAQLEKSRLLSDRFSAERPKGSFSTLEIQRTEQGDSAMYLCASRPGTGETEQFFGPGTRLTVL.

The chain combines TRBV5-4 with TRBJ1-2; D might be TRBD1 (5 bases). CDR3 length equals 14 residues. Germline V gene data show CDR1 as SGHNT and CDR2 as YYREEE (reference sequence). The germline V and J ends were trimmed by 3 bases and 3 bases, with 12 bases remaining between them. The DNA for the CDR3 is TGTGCCAGCAGCTCGGTGACAGAATACTATGGCTACACCTTC. Translated: CASSSVTEYYGYTF.

This sequence joins TRBV2 and TRBJ1-2, with D unclear. The V and J ends lost 3 bases and 8 bases respectively, with 13 bases between them. Looked up from germline, CDR1 is SNHLY and CDR2 is FYNNEI. This CDR3 is 13 amino acids long. The chain's CDR3 is CASSEARNTGYTF. In nucleotides, the CDR3 is TGTGCCAGCAGTGAGGCCAGGAATACAGGCTACACCTTC.

The chain carries TRBV6-5 and TRBJ2-3, with 10 bases matching TRBD1. From germline, CDR1 is MNHEY and CDR2 SVGAGI. The CDR3 covers 15 residues. J gave up 4 bases and V 8 bases, and 9 bases lay outside the gene matches. In DNA, the CDR3 is TGTGCCAGCTGCGATACCGGGACAGGGGCAGATACGCAGTATTTT. It yields the protein CASCDTGTGADTQYF.

The rearrangement joins TRBV21-1 to TRBJ2-7; the table's D call, TRBD1, was not checked against the DNA. TRBV21-1 corresponds to a pseudogene. The CDR3 is 17 residues long. CDR3 coding DNA: TGTGCCAGCAGCGGGCAAACGATTCCGGGACAGGGGAACGAGCAGTACTTC. Translated: CASSGQTIPGQGNEQYF.

This clone was picked up one time. The CDR3 region has the DNA TGTGCCATCAGTGCAGGGCGAGCCTCTGGAAACACCATATATTTT. It is translated as CAISAGRASGNTIYF. The genes are TRBV10-3 and TRBJ1-3; tentative D call: TRBD1 (5 bases). The CDR3 sequence is 15 residues long. The germline V gene encodes CDR1 ENHRY and CDR2 SYGVKD. Trimming cost V 4 bases and J 0 bases, with 10 bases left between them.

V gene TRBV5-4 combines with J gene TRBJ1-1; D is possibly TRBD1 (6 bases). CDR3 length: 16 amino acids. The V gene's germline CDR1 is SGHNT and CDR2 YYREEE (reference sequence). Trimming stripped 1 base from V and 0 bases from J, with 13 bases between. CDR3 in amino acids: CASSLPGDSLNTEAFF. CDR3 nucleotides: TGTGCCAGCAGCTTGCCAGGGGATTCCCTGAACACTGAAGCTTTCTTT.

The rearrangement joins TRBV7-9 to TRBJ2-3, with D perhaps matching TRBD2 (6 bases). CDR1 SEHNR and CDR2 FQNEAQ come from the germline V gene (reference sequence). This CDR3 has 17 residues. V lost 5 bases, J lost 0 bases, and 18 bases lay in between. The CDR3, as DNA: TGTGCCAGCAGCACCGCCCCCACCGGGACTAGCACAGATACGCAGTATTTT. Translation gives CASSTAPTGTSTDTQYF.

V usage is TRBV6-5 and J usage is TRBJ1-2; TRBD1 agrees at 7 bases. The ends lost 5 bases at V and 4 bases at J; junction bases unmatched: 4. This CDR3 is 13 amino acids long. Per germline, CDR1 MNHEY and CDR2 SVGAGI. CDR3 sequence: CASSRDSFYGYTF. The CDR3, as DNA: TGTGCCAGCAGTCGGGACAGCTTCTATGGCTACACCTTC.

The rearrangement links TRBV4-2 to TRBJ2-5; 8 nucleotides agree with TRBD1. CDR1 and CDR2 (germline): LGHNA, YNFKEQ. The CDR3 runs 14 residues. Trimming at V came to 4 bases and at J to 7 bases, leaving 8 bases not matched to a gene. The CDR3 DNA follows: TGTGCCAGCAGCCCGGGACAGGAGGGCCGGACCCAGTACTTC. Translation: CASSPGQEGRTQYF.

This chain connects TRBV5-6 to TRBJ1-2, with D perhaps matching TRBD1 (6 bases). V lost 8 bases and J lost 3, with 14 bases in between. In germline, CDR1 is SGHDT, CDR2 YYEEEE. CDR3 length: 13 amino acids. CDR3 nucleotide sequence: TGTGCCAGTGGGGACATCAATTACTATGGCTACACCTTC. Translated: CASGDINYYGYTF.

This sequence joins TRBV3-1 (or the pseudogene TRBV3-2) and TRBJ2-1, with a weak D call TRBD2 (5 bases). Germline assignment: CDR1 LGHDT and CDR2 YNNKEL (reference sequence). This CDR3 contains 18 residues. V was cut by 0 bases and J by 3 bases, with 18 bases left in between. CDR3 amino acids: CASSQDRVGNRLYNEQFF. The DNA for the CDR3 is TGTGCCAGCAGCCAAGATAGGGTCGGGAACCGCCTCTACAATGAGCAGTTCTTC.

The J gene is TRBJ1-2, the V gene TRBV5-1; 10 bases agree with TRBD1. In germline, CDR1 is SGHRS, CDR2 YFSETQ. The CDR3 is 15 amino acids. V was clipped by 0 bases and J by 5 bases; unmatched bases: 4. The CDR3 bases are TGCGCCAGCAGCTTGGACGGGACAGGGGTATATGGCTACACCTTC. It specifies CASSLDGTGVYGYTF.

This chain uses TRBV7-2 with TRBJ2-2; TRBD2 is a possible D gene (5 bases). The V end was cut by 5 bases, the J end by 0 bases, with 10 bases between. This CDR3 has 15 residues. From germline, CDR1 is SGHTA and CDR2 FQGNSA. The CDR3 sequence: CASSPFGANTGELFF. Written as DNA, the CDR3 is TGTGCCAGCAGCCCGTTCGGGGCGAACACCGGGGAGCTGTTTTTT.

The rearrangement links TRBV7-2 to TRBJ2-7; D gene unclear. There are 11 residues in the CDR3. V was clipped by 1 base and J by 7 bases, with 5 bases between them. The germline V gene has CDR1 SGHTA and CDR2 FQGNSA. CDR3 DNA sequence: TGTGCCAGCAGCTTAGGTCTAGAGCAGTACTTC. As protein: CASSLGLEQYF.

V is TRBV21-1 and J is TRBJ1-2; whether TRBD1, the table's D call, matches the DNA was not checked. TRBV21-1 is a documented pseudogene. The CDR3 contains 17 residues. CDR3 loop: CASSKTRNRAEGYGYTF. In nucleotides, the CDR3 is TGTGCCAGCAGCAAGACCCGAAACAGGGCGGAAGGCTATGGCTACACCTTC.

This clone was seen only a few times. The rearrangement joins TRBV9 to TRBJ1-1; D ambiguous. Germline CDR1 SGDLS, CDR2 YYNGEE. The V gene lost 4 bases and the J gene lost 0 bases, with 10 bases spanning the gap. The CDR3 consists of 14 residues. CDR3 residues: CASSRLYMNTEAFF. In nucleotides, the CDR3 is TGTGCCAGCAGCCGCCTATATATGAACACTGAAGCTTTCTTT.

V and J are TRBV30 and TRBJ1-2; maybe TRBD1 (5 bases). CDR3 length: 10 amino acids. CDR1 is GTSNPN and CDR2 is SVGIG in the germline V gene (reference sequence). Trimming stripped 4 bases from V and 13 bases from J, with 13 bases between. CDR3 sequence (DNA): TGTGCCTGGATCGAAGGGGCGATCACCTTC. It codes for CAWIEGAITF.

The chain is built from TRBV24-1 and TRBJ1-5; 9 bases match TRBD1. The V and J ends lost 3 bases and 6 bases, in that order; junction bases with no gene match: 8. The germline CDR1 and CDR2 sequences are KGHDR and SFDVKD. This CDR3 region has 16 residues. The CDR3 sequence: CATSDTKQGASQPQHF. CDR3 nucleotide sequence: TGTGCCACCAGTGATACCAAACAGGGGGCAAGTCAGCCCCAGCATTTT.

In this sample, this clone turned up a few times. The genes are TRBV19 and TRBJ2-2; TRBD1 matches at 8 bases. The V gene end was trimmed by 5 bases and the J gene end by 6 bases; junction bases not matched to a gene: 11. CDR1 is LNHDA and CDR2 is SQIVND in the germline V gene (reference sequence). This CDR3 contains 16 residues. The CDR3: CASSVQGAGGAGELFF. As DNA, the CDR3 is TGTGCCAGTAGTGTCCAGGGGGCCGGCGGGGCCGGGGAGCTGTTTTTT.

This sequence joins TRBV3-1 (or the pseudogene TRBV3-2) and TRBJ1-2; possibly TRBD1 for D (6 bases). The V gene's germline CDR1 is LGHDT and CDR2 YNNKEL (reference sequence). V was shortened by 1 base and J by 6 bases, with 12 bases between the two germline ends. CDR3 length: 14 amino acids. CDR3 in DNA: TGTGCCAGCAGCCAAGTAACAGGGCCTCATGGCTACACCTTC. Residues: CASSQVTGPHGYTF.

The rearrangement uses TRBV2 and TRBJ1-2; 9 bases line up with TRBD1. The CDR3 covers 15 residues. The V segment lost 2 bases and the J segment 4 bases; nucleotides outside the gene matches: 5. In germline, CDR1 is SNHLY, CDR2 FYNNEI. The CDR3 sequence is CASSEFTGGGYGYTF. The CDR3 region has the DNA TGTGCCAGCAGTGAATTTACAGGGGGCGGCTATGGCTACACCTTC.

The V and J genes are TRBV6-1 and TRBJ1-2; D is perhaps TRBD1 (5 bases). The CDR3 consists of 15 residues. The germline CDR1 and CDR2 sequences are MNHNS and SASEGT. Deletions cut 1 base from V and 8 bases from J, with 17 bases between. CDR3 sequence: CASSEVGRGIGGYTF. DNA of the CDR3: TGTGCCAGCAGTGAAGTCGGGAGGGGCATCGGCGGCTACACCTTC.

The chain has TRBV10-3 and TRBJ1-1, with D perhaps TRBD1 (6 bases). Germline V gene sequence: CDR1 ENHRY, CDR2 SYGVKD. This CDR3 comprises 13 residues. Trimming removed 4 bases at V and 8 bases at J, with 14 bases between. In nucleotides, the CDR3 is TGTGCCATCAGTGGCCACGCGACAGGAGAAGCTTTCTTT. Protein product: CAISGHATGEAFF.

This CDR3 is CASSLGGGQETQYF. CDR3 nucleotides: TGTGCCAGCAGCTTAGGTGGAGGCCAAGAGACCCAGTACTTC. The chain joins TRBV11-3 to TRBJ2-5, with TRBD2 as a possible D gene (5 bases). Trimming pared 1 base from V and 1 base from J, leaving 7 bases between. There are 14 residues in the CDR3. The germline gives CDR1 SGHNT, CDR2 YENEEA. Combining the CDR3 with reference TRBV11-3 and TRBJ2-5 gives the whole variable domain EAGVVQSPRYKIIEKKQPVAFWCNPISGHNTLYWYLQNLGQGPELLIRYENEEAVDDSQLPKDRFSAERLKGVDSTLKIQPAELGDSAVYLCASSLGGGQETQYFGPGTRLLVL.

This clone came up once. At one of its ends the junction is not consistent with the germline gene, which may arise from a read error. The gene calls are TRBV5-6 and TRBJ2-3, with D perhaps matching TRBD1 (5 bases). Germline V CDR1 and CDR2: SGHDT, YYEEEE. This CDR3 region has 12 residues. For the CDR3, the DNA is TGTGCCAGCAGCTCTTCGACAGTGTCTGAAGTATTT. This sequence encodes CASSSSTVSEVF.

The chain carries TRBV7-9 and TRBJ2-2; 8 bases align to TRBD2. The V and J ends lost 5 bases and 6 bases, in that order; junction bases with no gene match: 2. The CDR3 extends over 13 amino acids. Per the germline V gene, CDR1 is SEHNR and CDR2 is FQNEAQ (reference sequence). This CDR3 is CASSPSGPGELFF. The CDR3 DNA reads as TGTGCCAGCAGCCCTAGCGGGCCCGGGGAGCTGTTTTTT.

The sample holds a few counts of this clone. The V and J genes are TRBV10-3 and TRBJ1-2; possibly TRBD1 for D (5 bases). V was clipped by 0 bases and J by 4 bases, with 12 bases between them. The CDR3 runs to 15 residues. Germline CDR1 is ENHRY and CDR2 is SYGVKD. CDR3 DNA: TGTGCCATCAGTGAGTCGGGCAGGGAAGGCTATGGCTACACCTTC. It specifies CAISESGREGYGYTF.

The rearrangement uses TRBV7-9 and TRBJ1-5, with D uncertain. Germline CDR1 is SEHNR and CDR2 is FQNEAQ (reference sequence). Trimming took 5 bases from V and 0 from J, leaving 8 bases between them. The CDR3 covers 14 residues. CDR3 residues: CASSQDYSNQPQHF. DNA of the CDR3: TGTGCCAGCAGCCAAGACTATAGCAATCAGCCCCAGCATTTT. The full variable domain, its missing parts supplied by reference TRBV7-9 and TRBJ1-5, is DTGVSQNPRHKITKRGQNVTFRCDPISEHNRLYWYRQTLGQGPEFLTYFQNEAQLEKSRLLSDRFSAERPKGSFSTLEIQRTEQGDSAMYLCASSQDYSNQPQHFGDGTRLSIL.